This TCR beta chain was identified in a study of OX40 agonist ivuxolimab in advanced cancers. For the study at large: The dose-escalation cohort had hepatocellular carcinoma, melanoma, renal cell or head and neck cancer.

TCRdb keeps only in-frame clones here, not all; method: immunoSEQ multiplex PCR. The repertoire has 85,000 to 90,000 clones, roughly nine tenths of them found once; the top ten carry roughly 1.1%. A note on this clone: Its antigen is not known.

The V and J ends lost 7 bases and 0 bases, in that order; junction bases with no gene match: 9. The CDR3 runs 15 residues. General observations from the study: Some nonresponders additionally presented with little normalized T-cell clonal expansion. Average numbers of expanded clones were greater in CD8+ T cells than in CD4+. Clonal expansion from baseline to week 6 occurred in both CD4+ and CD8+ T cells.

This sample comprised CD4+ or CD8+ T cells sorted from blood, obtained in a trial of the OX40 agonist ivuxolimab. The chain is built from TRBV23-1 and TRBJ2-7, with 7 bases identical to TRBD1. TRBV23-1 is an ORF for which the function is uncertain. This clonotype originated in an adult with an advanced solid tumor such as melanoma, head and neck, liver or kidney cancer. CDR3 sequence reads: CASTLDRMSSYEQYF. Here the CDR3 DNA reads TGCGCCAGCACTTTGGACAGGATGAGCTCCTACGAGCAGTACTTC.